A selection of T cell receptor beta chains follows, all from one sample in a study of blood T cell repertoires in COVID-19. Some clones are missing from TCRdb's copy, which holds only in-frame ones; the method was immunoSEQ multiplex PCR. The table shows about 44,000 clones, with 87% occurring only once. Sequenced input: peripheral blood. These receptors originate from a human donor in a cohort sampled during active COVID-19. The CDR3 runs from the conserved cysteine through the conserved F or W. Each record gives: V gene, J gene, D gene, clone size, CDR3 DNA, CDR3 protein. D genes are given only for firm matches. The listing skips clone size in some rows; elsewhere it reads once, few, many or a size class.

TRBV2	TRBJ2-3	-	-	TGTGCCAGCAGCAGGACAAGCCCATTGGATACGCAGTATTTT	CASSRTSPLDTQYF
TRBV28	TRBJ2-5	-	-	TGTGCCAGCCGATCAGAAGAGACCCAGTACTTC	CASRSEETQYF
TRBV7-3	TRBJ2-1	TRBD2	-	TGTGCCAGCAGCCTTAAATATCGGACTAGCGGTTACAATGAGCAGTTCTTC	CASSLKYRTSGYNEQFF
TRBV10-3	TRBJ1-1	-	-	TGTGCCATCGGCAGGGAAGTTAGCACTGAAGCTTTCTTT	CAIGREVSTEAFF
TRBV5-4	TRBJ2-1	-	-	TGTGCCAGCAGCTCTTCTTTGAGCTCCTACAATGAGCAGTTCTTC	CASSSSLSSYNEQFF
TRBV7-3	TRBJ2-7	-	few	TGTGCCAGCAGCTTGGGGACTCCTGCCGATCCCTACGAGCAGTACTTC	CASSLGTPADPYEQYF
TRBV11-1	TRBJ1-2	TRBD1	once	TGTGCCAGCAGCTCGGACAGGGTGTCGGCTAACTATGGCTACACCTTC	CASSSDRVSANYGYTF
TRBV10-3	TRBJ1-1	TRBD1	-	TGTGCCATCAGCAGGGGGTCTCCCTTTGAAGCTTTCTTT	CAISRGSPFEAFF
TRBV11-2	TRBJ2-1	TRBD2	-	TGTGCCAGCAGCTCCCCCCGGGACAGACGGACTAGCGGTTACAATGAGCAGTTCTTC	CASSSPRDRRTSGYNEQFF
TRBV24-1	TRBJ1-6	TRBD1	-	TGTGCCACCAGTGACGCCACACAGGGGGTCAATTCACCCCTCCACTTT	CATSDATQGVNSPLHF
TRBV5-1	TRBJ2-3	TRBD1	-	TGCGCCAGCAGCCCCGGTGGACAGGGTAGCACAGATACGCAGTATTTT	CASSPGGQGSTDTQYF
TRBV10-3	TRBJ2-7	-	-	TGTGCCATCAGTCGGGACACCTACGAGCAGTACTTC	CAISRDTYEQYF
TRBV6-6	TRBJ2-5	TRBD2	-	TGTGCCAGCAGTTACAGCGGGGGGGGTCGAGAGACCCAGTACTTC	CASSYSGGGRETQYF
TRBV11-3	TRBJ2-1	TRBD2	-	TGTGCCAGCAGCTTAGGGATCGGGAGGGCTTATATCGATGAGCAGTTCTTC	CASSLGIGRAYIDEQFF
TRBV6-5	TRBJ2-1	TRBD1	once	TGTGCCAGCGGTACCGGGACAGGGTCCTACAATGAGCAGTTCTTC	CASGTGTGSYNEQFF
TRBV2	TRBJ2-7	-	once	TGTGCCAGTCAGCCGGGGGATCCTAGATACGAGCAGTACTTC	CASQPGDPRYEQYF
TRBV27	TRBJ2-1	TRBD2	-	TGTGCCAGTGGGGGGGGCCTAGCGGGGTCAGAGGAGCAGTTCTTC	CASGGGLAGSEEQFF
TRBV6-1	TRBJ2-5	-	-	TGTGCCAGCAGTGAAGACAGGGACCAAGAGACCCAGTACTTC	CASSEDRDQETQYF
TRBV5-1	TRBJ2-7	TRBD1	-	TGCGCCAGCAGCAACGACAGGGGGGGCTCCTACGAGCAGTACTTC	CASSNDRGGSYEQYF
TRBV29-1	TRBJ2-3	-	-	TGCAGCGTTGATAGGGGTGGCACAGATACGCAGTATTTT	CSVDRGGTDTQYF
TRBV27	TRBJ2-7	TRBD1	-	TGTGCCAGCAGTCGACCGACAGGGGGCATGGGCTACGAGCAGTACTTC	CASSRPTGGMGYEQYF
TRBV9	TRBJ2-2	TRBD2	-	TGTGCCAGCAGCGTAGCTGGGAGCGGGAGACCCCTCACCGGGGAGCTGTTTTTT	CASSVAGSGRPLTGELFF
TRBV19	TRBJ2-7	-	-	TGTGCCAGTAGTATAGAGGGGCGATCCTACGAGCAGTACTTC	CASSIEGRSYEQYF
TRBV11-2	TRBJ1-5	-	few	TGTGCCAGCAGCTCCAACACAGGCAATCAGCCCCAGCATTTT	CASSSNTGNQPQHF
TRBV28	TRBJ1-2	TRBD1	-	TGTGCCAGCAGTTCCCCGGGACAGGGGAACTATGGCTACACCTTC	CASSSPGQGNYGYTF
TRBV29-1	TRBJ2-1	TRBD1	-	TGCAGCGTAATCCTTGGGACAGGGGGCTTTAATGAGCAGTTCTTC	CSVILGTGGFNEQFF
TRBV6-2/TRBV6-3	TRBJ2-5	TRBD1	-	TGTGCCAGCAGTTACCCCGGACAGGGGGCAGAGACCCAGTACTTC	CASSYPGQGAETQYF
TRBV6-2/TRBV6-3	TRBJ1-1	TRBD1	once	TGTGCCAGCAGCAAAACAGGGGGCAGGGGAGCTTTCTTT	CASSKTGGRGAFF
TRBV7-2	TRBJ1-1	-	once	TGTGCCAGCAGCTTAAATGAGGGGGTTTTGAGTGCAGCTTTCTTT	CASSLNEGVLSAAFF
TRBV5-1	TRBJ1-1	-	-	TGCGCCAGCAGCTTGGCCGACATAATTCTGATGAACACTGAAGCTTTCTTT	CASSLADIILMNTEAFF
TRBV6-5	TRBJ1-1	-	-	TGTGCCAGCAGTTACAGGTTCGCCCCCAGGGCTGAAGCTTTCTTT	CASSYRFAPRAEAFF
TRBV28	TRBJ1-2	TRBD1	-	TGTGCCAGCAGTAGACCAGGGGGTTCTTACTATGGCTACACCTTC	CASSRPGGSYYGYTF
TRBV5-3	TRBJ2-7	-	-	TGTGCCAGAAGCTCCCCCCGGGGTCAGTACTTC	CARSSPRGQYF
TRBV28	TRBJ2-3	TRBD2	-	TGTGCCAGCAGTGATGGGACTAGCGGGTGGGACACAGATACGCAGTATTTT	CASSDGTSGWDTDTQYF
TRBV5-4	TRBJ2-3	TRBD2	-	TGTGCCAGCAGCTTGAGACTAGCGGGAGGGGGAGATACGCAGTATTTT	CASSLRLAGGGDTQYF
TRBV28	TRBJ2-3	TRBD2	-	TGTGCCAGCTGGACTAGCGGAAGCACAGATACGCAGTATTTT	CASWTSGSTDTQYF
TRBV5-1	TRBJ2-3	TRBD2	-	TGCGCCAGCAGCGCGGCTAGCGGGGGATGGACAGATACGCAGTATTTT	CASSAASGGWTDTQYF
TRBV5-1	TRBJ2-7	TRBD2	-	TGCGCCAGCAGCTCCGGGACTAGCGGTTCCTCCTACGAGCAGTACTTC	CASSSGTSGSSYEQYF
TRBV25-1	TRBJ2-7	-	-	TGTGCCAGCAGAGCAGTGGGCTTACGAGTGGAGTACTTC	CASRAVGLRVEYF
TRBV12-5	TRBJ2-1	TRBD1	-	TGTGCTAGTGGTTTGGGACCTTTGGGACAGACCTACAATGAGCAGTTCTTC	CASGLGPLGQTYNEQFF
TRBV28	TRBJ1-5	-	-	TGTGCCAGCAGCAACAGGGCCCAGCCCCAGCATTTT	CASSNRAQPQHF
TRBV5-1	TRBJ2-7	TRBD1	-	TGCGCCAGCAGGTCGATCAGGGGGCCATACGAGCAGTACTTC	CASRSIRGPYEQYF
TRBV7-2	TRBJ2-1	-	once	TGTGCCAGCAGCTCAGGGTTTAGCGGACTCTCCTACAATGAGCAGTTCTTC	CASSSGFSGLSYNEQFF
TRBV5-1	TRBJ2-7	-	-	TGCGCCAGCAGGGACGGCGGGATCGCCTACGAGCAGTACTTC	CASRDGGIAYEQYF
TRBV5-5	TRBJ1-2	TRBD1	few	TGTGCCAGCAGCAGATACAGGGGGCTCGGCTACACCTTC	CASSRYRGLGYTF
TRBV7-9	TRBJ2-7	TRBD1	-	TGTGCCAGCAGCCCATTTTATAGGACAGGGCGGTACGAGCAGTACTTC	CASSPFYRTGRYEQYF
TRBV5-4	TRBJ2-5	-	-	TGTGCCAGCAGCTTAGGTCTAGCTCAAGAGACCCAGTACTTC	CASSLGLAQETQYF
TRBV4-1	TRBJ2-1	TRBD1	-	TGCGCCAGCAGCGCCAACACCGGGACAGGGGGCAATGAGCAGTTCTTC	CASSANTGTGGNEQFF
TRBV6-5	TRBJ1-3	-	-	TGTGCCAGCAGTTACTCGAGGGCGGAATCTGGAAACACCATATATTTT	CASSYSRAESGNTIYF
TRBV4-1	TRBJ2-1	TRBD2	-	TGCGCCAGCAGCCGCACCGGGACTAGCGGGACCGATGAGCAGTTCTTC	CASSRTGTSGTDEQFF
TRBV7-8	TRBJ2-5	-	few	TGTGCCAGCAGCTTAACCGGGAGTGGGCAAGAGACCCAGTACTTC	CASSLTGSGQETQYF
TRBV9	TRBJ2-7	TRBD1	few	TGTGCCAGCAGCCTAGGACAGGTTCCCTACGAGCAGTACTTC	CASSLGQVPYEQYF
TRBV20-1	TRBJ1-2	-	-	TGCAGTGCTAGTTCCGAGCGATTCTATGGCTACACCTTC	CSASSERFYGYTF
TRBV28	TRBJ2-5	-	-	TGTGCCAGCACCCCGGCGGGGGCTGAGGAGACCCAGTACTTC	CASTPAGAEETQYF
TRBV18	TRBJ2-1	TRBD2	-	TGTGCCAGCTCAGCTGCTAGCGGGAAGAATGAGCAGTTCTTC	CASSAASGKNEQFF
TRBV6-4	TRBJ2-3	TRBD2	once	TGTGCCAGCAGGCGGGAGGGTGTAGGCACAGATACGCAGTATTTT	CASRREGVGTDTQYF
TRBV19	TRBJ2-4	TRBD1	once	TGTGCCAGTAGGAAAGACAGGGCGACCCAGAACATTCAGTACTTC	CASRKDRATQNIQYF
TRBV28	TRBJ2-3	TRBD1	-	TGTGCCAGCAGACATGACAGGGGGCGCCGTTTTTTCACAGATACGCAGTATTTT	CASRHDRGRRFFTDTQYF
TRBV11-2	TRBJ2-3	-	-	TGTGCCAGCAGCCCATCCCCTCAGGGGTTTAGGACAGATACGCAGTATTTT	CASSPSPQGFRTDTQYF
TRBV5-1	TRBJ2-5	TRBD1	-	TGCGCCAGCAGCACGGACCCAGGGGGCCGGGAGACCCAGTACTTC	CASSTDPGGRETQYF